This note documents a single T cell receptor (beta chain) sequence. It lacks a known antigen. No much larger clone exists at a distance of one base, and base qualities are not known. The data were taken from a study of T cell responses to AZD1222 COVID-19 vaccine (dated by TCRdb to the early 2020s). For context, the study as a whole: AZD1222 recipients with second doses at about 4 weeks or about 12 weeks were pooled, because spike-specific TCR depth and breadth did not differ between schedules. A total of 233 trial participants underwent TCR sequencing, of whom about 210 had received two doses of AZD1222 and about 26 had received two doses of the MenACWY control vaccine. Trial participants were enrolled by age into subgroups of 18-55, 56-69 and 70-plus years, and around 150, 28 and 57 TCR-sequenced participants, respectively, were included in these subgroups. The study at large found these results: The 56-69-year group was small, and its depth increase did not reach significance, likely because of low power. Conclusions about previously exposed vaccinees were limited because only six AZD1222 recipients were SARS-CoV-2 seropositive at baseline. After two AZD1222 doses, both the breadth and the depth of spike-specific TCRs were significantly higher than at day 0 and than in MenACWY recipients. No day 14 peak-response samples were available, so repertoires were characterized only after the peak T cell response. Participants were mostly white British and included more females than males, and it was suggested by the authors that clonal diversity may have been underestimated. CD4 TCRs associated with the vaccine covered the entire spike protein, and the dominant responses were in regions 160-218 and 743-854. Reportedly, close to half of the unique spike-specific TCRs recognized epitopes lying outside the regions that are mutated in the B.1.351 and B.1.1.7 variants.

For this chain, trimming is 4 bases at the V end and 5 bases at the J end, and the number of junction bases without a gene match is 9. CDR1 and CDR2, per the germline V gene, are KGHDR and SFDVKD. The CDR3 runs 16 residues from the cysteine to the phenylalanine. The CDR3 DNA has 48 bases and is translated from base 1. Explained via the paper, the time point label denotes: baseline before first vaccination. Vaccinee samples came from UK trials COV001 and COV002, including a single-blind randomized controlled phase 2/3 trial of AZD1222 (ChAdOx1 nCoV-19) in healthy adults. Trial participant PBMC samples were collected at day 0 and day 28 after the second dose for TCRbeta chain sequencing. The CDR3 regions of human TCRbeta chains were subjected to immunosequencing. The source study handled its data this way. TCRs in the repertoires were matched against a reference library of SARS-CoV-2-specific TCRs that had been generated with the MIRA antigen-specificity platform. Breadth was defined as the fraction of unique TCRs that were SARS-CoV-2-associated. Depth was defined as the fraction of total T cells that were SARS-CoV-2-associated. Using the MIRA data, each spike-specific TCR was assigned both to the spike region to which the TCR was reactive and to a CD4 or CD8 class. Log10-transformed breadth and depth values were compared by one-way ANOVA with Sidak's multiple comparisons tests. Here the immuneACCESS table is served through TCRdb, limited to in-frame sequences with V and J called. Missing clones are a known gap in these copies; in checked studies unresolved V genes cover under half, and the rest lacks a known reason. V and J calls and clone size are as listed in that table; D and trimming were resolved from the DNA. The sample contains under 70,000 clones, roughly 80% of them found a single time. The ten top clones hold 21% of the sample.

The specimen was peripheral blood, collected on day 0 of AZD1222 vaccination. The chain employs TRBV24-1 and TRBJ1-4, with 7 bases matching TRBD1. The TCR comes from an adult in good health. The encoded CDR3 is CATSDSSGGKNEKLFF. The bases read TGTGCCACCAGTGACTCCTCAGGGGGGAAGAATGAAAAACTGTTTTTT.